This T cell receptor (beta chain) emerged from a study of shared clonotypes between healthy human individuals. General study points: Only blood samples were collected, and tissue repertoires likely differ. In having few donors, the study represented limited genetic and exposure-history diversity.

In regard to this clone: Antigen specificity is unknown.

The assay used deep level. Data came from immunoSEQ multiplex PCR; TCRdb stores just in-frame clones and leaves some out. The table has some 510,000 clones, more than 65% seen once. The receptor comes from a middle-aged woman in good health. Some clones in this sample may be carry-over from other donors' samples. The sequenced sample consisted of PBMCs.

The CDR3 DNA sequence: TGCAGCGCTACAGTTTGGGACAGGGGCGGGGAGACCCAGTACTTC. It yields the protein CSATVWDRGGETQYF. The rearrangement links TRBV29-1 to TRBJ2-5, with TRBD1 matching 10 bases. In germline, CDR1 is SQVTM, CDR2 ANQGSEA. J was trimmed by 5 bases and V by 7 bases; bases with no gene match: 13. The CDR3 has 15 residues.